The sequence of this T cell receptor beta chain was determined in a study of post-analysis software for immune sequencing data (dated by TCRdb to about 2015). Notes on the research overall: Relapsing-remitting, secondary progressive and progressive-relapsing multiple sclerosis were recorded as disease courses, and subtype annotation was lacking for some patients. The multiple sclerosis patient repertoires were compared with under 13 previously published healthy control repertoires from donors aged about 6 to 26 years. A subset of samples was prepared in parallel using single-end sample barcoding, then pooled and co-amplified after Illumina adapter ligation. What the authors observed across the whole study: When samples were clustered directly using the F measure, samples prepared in the same batch co-clustered strongly, which prompted a batch-effect correction. The multiple sclerosis patient group was slightly younger than the control group. Patients showed significantly higher frequencies than controls for about 5 TRBV segments, among them TRBV5-6, TRBV5-1 and TRBV20-1. Compared with controls, multiple sclerosis patients had significantly lower normalized Chao1 diversity, a finding suggesting substantial peripheral T-cell clonal expansion.

TCR beta repertoires were profiled from peripheral blood of 10 to 15 young patients with multiple sclerosis to demonstrate the VDJtools post-analysis software. The multiple sclerosis patients were children and adolescents ranging in age from 6 to 15 years. Including cysteine and phenylalanine, the CDR3 has 16 amino acids. Of the read, only the CDR3 DNA is kept; its 48 bases are in frame from base 1. Reading the germline V gene (reference sequence) gives CDR1 DFQATT and CDR2 SNEGSKA. After removal of 6 bases from V and 0 bases from J, the junction retains 14 bases not matched to a gene. Only a few counts were recorded for this clonotype. Its recognized antigen is unknown. No much larger clonotype is one base removed from it; base qualities were not supplied. Library generation was performed with PCR. The instrument given in TCRdb is Illumina HiSeq 2500. To reduce PCR and sequencing biases, unique molecular identifiers were built into the TCR beta cDNA libraries. Approximately 500,000 cDNA molecules were obtained per 1 to 10 million input T cells, so each molecule approximated one T cell. The patient libraries were prepared and sequenced with the same protocol used for the earlier healthy control dataset. Within a given batch, samples were prepared together, multiplexed and sequenced on the same HiSeq lane. Per the original workflow: MIGEC was used to process the raw barcoded reads, and molecular identifier groups with only a single read were discarded before consensus assembly and CDR3 extraction. VDJtools was used for post-analysis of the clonotype tables, and diversity was normalized by down-sampling every dataset to the size of the smallest sample. To correct batch-related cross-sample contamination, repertoire overlap clustering matched CDR3 amino acid sequences but not nucleotide sequences. TCRdb's own reprocessing of the public reads used fastp at Q25 and MiXCR and kept productive beta chains. Identical CDR3 proteins give one entry, which carries the most common genes and DNA. These V and J calls rely on TCRdb rather than the paper's analysis. Recorded for this sample are roughly 800,000 distinct CDR3 sequences; about 50% of them occurred a single time. The ten largest clones represent approximately 4.5% of the sample.

Recombination connected TRBV20-1 to TRBJ2-7, with TRBD1 matching 7 junction bases. The sequenced sample was blood. The receptor was isolated from a girl aged 10 to 17 with multiple sclerosis. The nucleotide sequence is given as TGCAGTGCCGATACCGCGACAGGGTCCGTCTCCTACGAGCAGTACTTC. It translates as CSADTATGSVSYEQYF.